These 16 T cell receptor delta chains originate from one sample sequenced in a study of human gamma delta and Vdelta1 T cells. TCRdb processed the PCR reads again with the CATT caller. The sample has around 6,000 delta-chain clones; roughly a tenth are singletons. Sequenced input: naive CD27+ Vdelta1 gamma-delta T cells from blood. The receptor source for this set is a human donor in good health.

This clone ranks as medium-sized. V and J are TRDV1 and TRDJ1, with TRDD2 as a possible D gene (6 bases). Germline V gene sequence: CDR1 TSWWSYY, CDR2 QGS. This CDR3 has 18 amino acids. Between the trimmed V and J ends, which lost 4 bases and 0 bases, there was a span of 21 bases. The CDR3 nucleotides are TGTGCTCTTGGGGTTCCTAGCGTCGGGGGCCCTTACACCGATAAACTCATCTTT. Protein: CALGVPSVGGPYTDKLIF.

There are a few counts of this clone. A read error is the likely source, as a far larger clone sits one nucleotide away. The chain links TRDV1 to TRDJ1, with TRDD3 matching 11 bases. Germline V gene lookup returns CDR1 TSWWSYY and CDR2 QGS. The CDR3 consists of 21 residues. V dropped 3 bases and J dropped 3; count of bases not matched to a gene: 21. The DNA of the CDR3 is TGTGCTCTTGGGGATCACCAGGCCCTGTCTGGGGGATACTTTTTAGCCGATAAACTCATCTTT. Residues: CALGDHQALSGGYFLADKLIF.

As regards this clone: A far larger clone is off by one base, so a read error is likely. J is TRDJ1 and V is TRDV1; 7 bases are a match to TRDD3. With 1 base clipped from V and 0 bases from J, the junction kept 26 bases outside the gene matches. The CDR3 extends over 23 amino acids. From germline, CDR1 is TSWWSYY and CDR2 QGS. The CDR3 loop reads CALGERVVPSGITHEINTDKLIF. CDR3 nucleotide sequence: TGTGCTCTTGGGGAACGGGTCGTTCCTTCGGGGATAACCCACGAAATCAACACCGATAAACTCATCTTT.

As regards this clone: A far larger clone is one nucleotide away, so this likely arose from a read error. The sample carries other DNA sequences with the same CDR3. The chain links TRDV1 to TRDJ1; 11 nucleotides agree with TRDD3. The V and J ends lost 4 bases and 8 bases, in that order; junction bases with no gene match: 42. This CDR3 has 26 amino acids. Germline V gene lookup returns CDR1 TSWWSYY and CDR2 QGS. The CDR3 DNA is TGTGCTCTTGGGGCCCAACGTCATAAATTGGCCTCCTTGGGGGATACGGAGCCGTCGGCGAGGGGAAAACTCATCTTT. Residues: CALGAQRHKLASLGDTEPSARGKLIF.

This clone was seen a handful of times. This may arise from a read error, as a much more abundant clone is one base away. The sample holds other DNA sequences that translate to the same CDR3. V gene TRDV1 combines with J gene TRDJ1; D ambiguous. Germline CDR1 TSWWSYY, CDR2 QGS. The CDR3 covers 18 residues. The V gene lost 1 base and the J gene lost 2 bases, with 20 bases spanning the gap. The DNA for the CDR3 is TGTGCTCTTGGGGAACGGAGGTCTAGGTCCGTATTAACCGATAAACTCATCTTT. Translated: CALGERRSRSVLTDKLIF.

This clone is termed medium-sized. The chain uses TRDV1 and TRDJ1; possible D gene TRDD3, 6 bases. Germline V gene data show CDR1 as TSWWSYY and CDR2 as QGS. The CDR3 spans 15 residues. V dropped 3 bases and J dropped 3 bases, with 14 bases sitting between them. CDR3 residues: CALGDRDWAADKLIF. Written as DNA, the CDR3 is TGTGCTCTTGGGGATAGAGACTGGGCGGCCGATAAACTCATCTTT.

This sequence joins TRDV1 and TRDJ1, with 11 bases matching TRDD3. Germline V gives CDR1 TSWWSYY, CDR2 QGS. J lost 0 bases, V lost 5 bases, and 11 bases had no gene match. CDR3 length: 18 residues. This CDR3 reads CALGPSRPGGYYTDKLIF. As DNA, the CDR3 is TGTGCTCTTGGGCCCTCCCGTCCTGGGGGATACTACACCGATAAACTCATCTTT.

By sample share, this clone is medium-sized. This sequence joins TRDV1 and TRDJ1; D is unresolved. The CDR3 is made up of 18 amino acids. In germline, CDR1 is TSWWSYY, CDR2 QGS. The V gene lost 1 base and the J gene lost 3 bases, with 21 bases spanning the gap. CDR3 loop: CALGERLKFPRGPDKLIF. For the CDR3, the DNA is TGTGCTCTTGGGGAACGTCTAAAATTCCCCCGGGGCCCCGATAAACTCATCTTT.

With regard to this clone: The protein TCRdb gives is from a much larger clone and does not agree with this DNA's translation at residue 12, likely a read error; the protein shown here comes from the DNA. The rearrangement links TRDV1 to TRDJ1, with a tentative D call TRDD3 (5 bases). Trimming cost V 0 bases and J 4 bases, with 27 bases left between them. CDR3 size: 20 residues. Per germline, CDR1 TSWWSYY and CDR2 QGS. The CDR3 DNA reads TGTGCTCTTGGGGAACTAGGGACATACGTGGTGGTTCGGGGTATCGATAAACTCATCTTT. As protein: CALGELGTYVVVRGIDKLIF.

The sample holds a few counts of this clone. Given a much more abundant clone one base away, this may be a read error. The chain recombines TRDV1 with TRDJ1, with 12 bases that match TRDD3. The CDR3 is made up of 19 amino acids. The J segment lost 3 bases and the V segment lost 6 bases, leaving 17 bases of the junction unmatched. Per the germline V gene, CDR1 is TSWWSYY and CDR2 is QGS. The chain's CDR3 is CALGEGSRTGGYSPDKLIF. Here the CDR3 DNA reads TGTGCTCTTGGAGAAGGGTCCCGTACTGGGGGATACAGCCCCGATAAACTCATCTTT.

For this clone: A far larger clone is only one base removed, so a read error is likely. Other DNA sequences in the same sample also yield this CDR3. The V gene is TRDV1, the J gene TRDJ1, with no clear D. Per the germline V gene, CDR1 is TSWWSYY and CDR2 is QGS. There are 17 residues in the CDR3. Trimming removed 5 bases at V and 1 base at J, with 20 bases between. The CDR3 DNA reads as TGTGCTCTTGGGACTCGGATCAGAACGTATACCACCGATAAACTCATCTTT. Translating gives CALGTRIRTYTTDKLIF.

In the case of this clone: Translating this DNA gives a protein that differs at residue 15 from the TCRdb one, which belongs to a much larger clone; a read error is likely, and the protein shown is this translation. V gene TRDV1 combines with J gene TRDJ1; D is unclear. The end of the DNA fits TRDJ2 better, so the J call may be wrong. Germline V lookup: CDR1 TSWWSYY, CDR2 QGS. The CDR3 extends over 16 amino acids. This chain's CDR3 is CALGDPFVTYTDKLFF. In DNA, the CDR3 is TGTGCTCTTGGGGACCCCTTTGTTACGTACACCGATAAACTCTTCTTT.

About this clone itself: TCRdb's listed protein matches a much larger clone and diverges from this DNA's translation at residue 16, likely through a read error; the protein shown comes from the DNA. V gene TRDV1 combines with J gene TRDJ1, with a tentative D call TRDD2 (6 bases). Germline lookup yields CDR1 TSWWSYY and CDR2 QGS. This CDR3 comprises 17 residues. The CDR3 DNA is TGTGCTCTTGGGGAACGTCCTACTGTACTCACCACCGATAAACTCACCTTT. Residues: CALGERPTVLTTDKLTF.

This clone has just a few counts. A much larger clone differs by one base, so this may be a read error. The same CDR3 can be traced to other DNA sequences in this sample. The chain joins TRDV1 to TRDJ1; 12 bases line up with TRDD3. The CDR3 covers 26 residues. CDR1 TSWWSYY and CDR2 QGS come from the germline V gene. CDR3 coding DNA: TGTGCTCTTGGGGAGTTCACTCCCGACCCGGACGTACTGGGGGATACACGGGACCGTAACAAGATAAAACTCATCTTC. It is translated as CALGEFTPDPDVLGDTRDRNKIKLIF.

By share of the sample, this clone is medium-sized (0.01 to 0.1%). The V gene is TRDV1, the J gene TRDJ1, with D perhaps matching TRDD3 (6 bases). The length of the CDR3 is 22 residues. Trimming pared 2 bases from V and 0 bases from J, leaving 31 bases between. Looked up from germline, CDR1 is TSWWSYY and CDR2 is QGS. In DNA form, the CDR3 reads TGTGCTCTTGGGGAAAGAGTGCCTTTTACCAATACGAGGATACCGTACACCGATAAACTCATCTTT. Translation: CALGERVPFTNTRIPYTDKLIF.

This clone was observed a handful of times. A far larger clone is off by one base, so a read error is likely. The same CDR3 can be traced to other DNA sequences in this sample. The V call is TRDV1, the J call TRDJ1, with 10 bases aligning to TRDD3. V gave up 6 bases and J gave up 8 bases; unmatched junction bases: 18. From germline, CDR1 is TSWWSYY and CDR2 QGS. CDR3 length equals 17 residues. Written as DNA, the CDR3 is TGTGCTCTTGGAGGATTTCCCCCGGGGGATACGCGGGGAAAACTCATCTTT. Translated: CALGGFPPGDTRGKLIF.